Presented here are 31 T cell receptor beta chains from one specimen sequenced in a study of follicular helper T cells after annual influenza vaccination. This sample's time point: 2015-2016 season, pre-vaccination. The repertoire was sequenced with immunoSEQ multiplex PCR; TCRdb's copy has only in-frame clones and lacks some. The sample includes 9,500 to 15,000 clones, 70% to 80% seen only once; the top ten take 3.5% to 4.5%. Material: CXCR5+ CD38- circulating T follicular helper cells from blood, obtained on the day of influenza vaccination. Subset of the sample: circulating Tfh, non-naive CD4+CXCR5+PD-1+ (ICOS+CD38+ or ICOS-CD38-). These TCRs come from an adult who received the influenza vaccine.

The CDR3 loop reads CASSSRGKGEQFF. Written as DNA, the CDR3 is TGTGCCAGTAGTAGCCGGGGGAAGGGTGAGCAGTTCTTC. The chain has TRBV19 and TRBJ2-1; maybe TRBD2 (6 bases). This CDR3 has 13 amino acids. Per germline, CDR1 LNHDA and CDR2 SQIVND (reference sequence). Trimming shortened V by 4 bases and J by 9 bases, and 13 bases separated the two germline ends.

This sequence joins TRBV29-1 and TRBJ1-3; no definite D call. This CDR3 has 13 residues. CDR1 is SQVTM, CDR2 ANQGSEA, per germline. Trimming pared 4 bases from V and 4 bases from J, leaving 11 bases between. In DNA, the CDR3 is TGCAGCGTTGGTCTTTATTCGGGAAACACCATATATTTT. Protein product: CSVGLYSGNTIYF.

This rearrangement joins TRBV7-2 to TRBJ1-3, with D hard to call. This CDR3 comprises 14 residues. V lost 5 bases and J 0 bases, leaving 8 bases between the germline ends. Germline loops: CDR1 SGHTA, CDR2 FQGNSA. The DNA for the CDR3 is TGTGCCAGCAGCCAAGGAAGCTCTGGAAACACCATATATTTT. Translated, it gives CASSQGSSGNTIYF.

The chain recombines TRBV30 with TRBJ2-7; D may be TRBD2 (6 bases). Germline V lookup: CDR1 GTSNPN, CDR2 SVGIG (reference sequence). The CDR3 loop spans 15 amino acids. V was cut by 0 bases and J by 0 bases, with 12 bases left in between. CDR3 region: CAWSVGGEASYEQYF. CDR3 coding DNA: TGTGCCTGGAGTGTGGGGGGTGAGGCCTCCTACGAGCAGTACTTC.

The table lists this clone with a count of one. V gene TRBV6-6 combines with J gene TRBJ2-5; TRBD1 aligns across 9 bases. J was trimmed by 4 bases and V by 0 bases; bases with no gene match: 3. This CDR3 region has 15 residues. Per germline, CDR1 MNHNY and CDR2 SVGAGI (reference sequence). CDR3 region: CASSYSGTGPETQYF. CDR3 sequence (DNA): TGTGCCAGCAGTTACTCGGGGACAGGGCCAGAGACCCAGTACTTC.

The chain couples TRBV7-9 to TRBJ1-1, with D tentatively TRBD1 (5 bases). Germline-derived CDR1 and CDR2 are SEHNR and FQNEAQ (reference sequence). CDR3 size: 16 residues. The V gene lost 4 bases and the J gene lost 1 base, with 16 bases spanning the gap. The CDR3: CASSSMGGFGNTEAFF. CDR3 coding DNA: TGTGCCAGCAGCTCGATGGGGGGTTTTGGGAACACTGAAGCTTTCTTT.

In DNA, the CDR3 is TGTGCCAGCAGCTCTCTGGGGGTAGGGAACACCGGGGAGCTGTTTTTT. Translating it yields CASSSLGVGNTGELFF. V gene TRBV7-8 combines with J gene TRBJ2-2; TRBD1 or TRBD2 may be the D gene (5 bases each). The ends were cut back, 4 bases at V and 1 base at J, with 13 bases in the middle. CDR3 length: 16 residues. CDR1 and CDR2 from the germline V gene are SGHVS and FQNEAQ.

The chain has TRBV11-2 and TRBJ1-1; D is uncertain. CDR1 is SGHAT, CDR2 FQNNGV, per germline. Trimming took off 3 bases at V and 0 bases at J, with 8 bases between the two ends. This CDR3 spans 14 amino acids. CDR3 nucleotides: TGTGCCAGCAGCTTCCAGGTTATGAACACTGAAGCTTTCTTT. Protein sequence: CASSFQVMNTEAFF.

The rearrangement uses TRBV5-5 and TRBJ2-7; 8 bases fit TRBD1. From germline, CDR1 is SGHKS and CDR2 YYEKEE (reference sequence). The CDR3 is 15 residues long. Trimming cost V 3 bases and J 5 bases; bases outside gene matches: 10. This CDR3 is CASSWREQGVNEQYF. CDR3 nucleotide sequence: TGTGCCAGCAGCTGGCGTGAACAGGGGGTCAACGAGCAGTACTTC.

CDR3 sequence: CASSFSETQYF. The CDR3 DNA reads TGTGCCAGCAGCTTCTCCGAGACCCAGTACTTC. The genes are TRBV7-2 and TRBJ2-5; no definite D call. The CDR3 totals 11 residues. V was pared by 3 bases and J by 5 bases, with 4 bases between. CDR1 is SGHTA, CDR2 FQGNSA, per germline.

V gene TRBV5-1 combines with J gene TRBJ2-3; D ambiguous. CDR1 SGHRS and CDR2 YFSETQ come from the germline V gene. The CDR3 extends over 16 amino acids. V was shortened by 0 bases and J by 6 bases, with 17 bases between the two germline ends. The CDR3 nucleotides are TGCGCCAGCAGCTTGGAGGGCGGTGTTGGTTCTGATACGCAGTATTTT. This encodes CASSLEGGVGSDTQYF.

CDR3 in DNA: TGCAGCGTTGTGGGGACAGGGACCTCGAACACTGAAGCTTTCTTT. It translates to CSVVGTGTSNTEAFF. This rearrangement joins TRBV29-1 to TRBJ1-1; 9 nucleotides line up with TRBD1. Looked up from germline, CDR1 is SQVTM and CDR2 is ANQGSEA. The CDR3 is made up of 15 amino acids. J gave up 1 base and V 4 bases, and 7 bases lay outside the gene matches.

V usage is TRBV7-9 and J usage is TRBJ1-2; tentatively, D is TRBD1 (5 bases). The CDR3 loop spans 13 amino acids. V was shortened by 0 bases and J by 4 bases, with 6 bases between the two germline ends. Germline CDR1 is SEHNR and CDR2 is FQNEAQ (reference sequence). The CDR3 spells CASSLAQVYGYTF. The CDR3 coding sequence is TGTGCCAGCAGCTTAGCACAGGTCTATGGCTACACCTTC.

The CDR3: CASSERPQSGYEQYF. In DNA form, the CDR3 reads TGTGCCAGCAGCGAACGGCCCCAGTCAGGCTACGAGCAGTACTTC. The V and J genes are TRBV5-6 and TRBJ2-7; no firm D call. Trimming took off 4 bases at V and 3 bases at J, with 17 bases between the two ends. Germline CDR1 SGHDT, CDR2 YYEEEE. The length of the CDR3 is 15 residues.

The rearrangement links TRBV7-7 to TRBJ2-3, with 8 positions matching TRBD2. The CDR3 has 15 amino acids. Germline values: CDR1 SSHAT, CDR2 FNYEAQ (reference sequence). V shed 5 bases and J 0 bases; nucleotides not matched to a gene: 4. CDR3: CASSPVAGSTDTQYF. The CDR3, as DNA: TGTGCCAGCAGCCCGGTAGCGGGGAGCACAGATACGCAGTATTTT.

The chain is built from TRBV20-1 and TRBJ1-2; D call uncertain. Trimming removed 6 bases from V and 3 bases from J, with 8 bases in between. This CDR3 contains 11 residues. Germline V CDR1 and CDR2: DFQATT, SNEGSKA (reference sequence). CDR3 coding DNA: TGCAGTGCCCAAGGACACTATGGCTACACCTTC. Its translation: CSAQGHYGYTF.

V usage is TRBV19 and J usage is TRBJ1-3; D is unresolved. V lost 7 bases to trimming and J lost 1 base, with 14 bases between them. CDR3 length: 15 residues. Germline assignment: CDR1 LNHDA and CDR2 SQIVND (reference sequence). The DNA of the CDR3 is TGTGCCAGTAAGGTCACCACAATTTCTGGAAACACCATATATTTT. This sequence encodes CASKVTTISGNTIYF.

This clone was recorded a few times. This chain uses TRBV28 with TRBJ1-6; 11 bases match TRBD1. The CDR3 totals 15 residues. V dropped 5 bases and J dropped 10; count of bases not matched to a gene: 7. Germline V lookup: CDR1 MDHEN, CDR2 SYDVKM. CDR3: CASSGRGQGDSPLHF. The CDR3 coding sequence is TGTGCCAGCAGTGGGCGGGGACAGGGGGACTCACCCCTCCACTTT.

The V gene is TRBV2, the J gene TRBJ2-3, with TRBD1 identical over 7 bases. The CDR3 is 15 residues long. Per the germline V gene, CDR1 is SNHLY and CDR2 is FYNNEI. The J segment lost 4 bases and the V segment lost 5 bases, leaving 9 bases of the junction unmatched. In DNA, the CDR3 is TGTGCCAGCAGTCCTCAACAGGGGTGGTCAGATACGCAGTATTTT. It translates to CASSPQQGWSDTQYF.

V and J are TRBV6-1 and TRBJ1-2; 7 positions match TRBD1. This CDR3 is 15 amino acids long. The junction had 12 bases not matched to a gene; V was cut back by 5 bases and J by 6 bases. Germline V gene sequence: CDR1 MNHNS, CDR2 SASEGT. The CDR3 region has the DNA TGTGCCAGCAGTAAGAGGGAGGGGGCGCGGGATGGCTACACCTTC. Protein sequence: CASSKREGARDGYTF.

The rearrangement joins TRBV6-5 to TRBJ2-1, with D unresolved. The CDR3 contains 14 residues. V was clipped by 5 bases and J by 0 bases, with 8 bases between them. The germline V gene encodes CDR1 MNHEY and CDR2 SVGAGI. The CDR3 DNA follows: TGTGCCAGCAGTAACACCGACTCCTACAATGAGCAGTTCTTC. Residues: CASSNTDSYNEQFF.

The rearrangement uses TRBV6-6 and TRBJ1-3, with 7 bases fitting TRBD1. Germline CDR1 reads MNHNY; CDR2 reads SVGAGI (reference sequence). V dropped 6 bases and J dropped 7; count of bases not matched to a gene: 0. The CDR3 has 11 residues. In DNA, the CDR3 is TGTGCCAGCAGACAGGGGAACACCATATATTTT. It codes for CASRQGNTIYF.

The gene calls are TRBV28 and TRBJ2-3, with 7 bases that match TRBD2. Germline values: CDR1 MDHEN, CDR2 SYDVKM. The CDR3 has 18 residues. V gave up 6 bases and J gave up 0 bases; unmatched junction bases: 15. CDR3 loop: CASRDRRGNIHSTDTQYF. CDR3 nucleotides: TGTGCCAGCAGGGACCGGCGGGGGAATATCCATAGCACAGATACGCAGTATTTT.

CDR3 in amino acids: CASSRLQLDKNIQYF. Here the CDR3 DNA reads TGTGCCAGCAGCCGACTGCAGTTAGACAAAAACATTCAGTACTTC. The chain combines TRBV7-2 with TRBJ2-4; D is ambiguous. The V end was cut by 5 bases, the J end by 3 bases, with 14 bases between. From germline, CDR1 is SGHTA and CDR2 FQGNSA. CDR3 size: 15 residues.

This clone was seen only a few times. V usage is TRBV10-1 and J usage is TRBJ1-2; tentatively, D is TRBD1 (5 bases). The CDR3 has 13 amino acids. CDR1 is WNHNN, CDR2 SYGVQD, per germline (reference sequence). V lost 2 bases and J 8 bases, leaving 12 bases between the germline ends. The CDR3 nucleotides are TGCGCCAGCAGTGAGAGGGTGGACACGGGCTACACCTTC. This gives the protein CASSERVDTGYTF.

The rearrangement links TRBV30 to TRBJ2-7; 8 positions agree with TRBD1. Germline CDR1 and CDR2: GTSNPN and SVGIG (reference sequence). With 3 bases clipped from V and 2 bases from J, the junction kept 6 bases outside the gene matches. This CDR3 spans 14 amino acids. The CDR3 is CAWRNTGGPYEQYF. Here the CDR3 DNA reads TGTGCCTGGAGAAACACAGGGGGTCCCTACGAGCAGTACTTC.

This chain connects TRBV6-5 to TRBJ1-4; D possibly corresponds to TRBD1 (5 bases). CDR1 is MNHEY, CDR2 SVGAGI, per germline. The CDR3 sequence is 13 residues long. V lost 5 bases to trimming and J lost 5 bases, with 9 bases between them. This chain's CDR3 is CASSRDVNEKLFF. The CDR3 DNA is TGTGCCAGCAGTCGGGACGTGAATGAAAAACTGTTTTTT.

The V gene is TRBV11-2, the J gene TRBJ1-2; D is undetermined. CDR3 length equals 12 residues. CDR1 and CDR2 from the germline V gene are SGHAT and FQNNGV. V lost 5 bases, J lost 4 bases, and 8 bases lay in between. The DNA for the CDR3 is TGTGCCAGCAGCCCAGATGCCTATGGCTACACCTTC. Amino acids: CASSPDAYGYTF.

This clone showed up just a few times. The chain recombines TRBV15 with TRBJ1-2; a weak D match, TRBD1 (5 bases). The V end was cut by 0 bases, the J end by 3 bases, with 8 bases between. Germline-derived CDR1 and CDR2 are LNHNV and YYDKDF (reference sequence). The CDR3 is made up of 14 amino acids. Written as DNA, the CDR3 is TGTGCCACCAGCAGAGATCAAGGGGACTATGGCTACACCTTC. Translation gives CATSRDQGDYGYTF.

V and J are TRBV30 and TRBJ1-1; D is possibly TRBD1 (6 bases). The CDR3 runs to 13 residues. V was cut by 3 bases and J by 3 bases, with 11 bases left in between. CDR1 is GTSNPN and CDR2 is SVGIG in the germline V gene (reference sequence). CDR3 residues: CAWRDRGYTEAFF. CDR3 coding DNA: TGTGCCTGGAGGGACAGAGGCTACACTGAAGCTTTCTTT.

The chain couples TRBV4-2 to TRBJ2-7, with a possible D match to TRBD2 (7 bases). V lost 3 bases to trimming and J lost 3 bases, with 18 bases between them. From germline, CDR1 is LGHNA and CDR2 YNFKEQ. The CDR3 consists of 16 residues. The CDR3 coding sequence is TGTGCCAGCAGCCAGTTGAGAGGGGGGGCGGACTACGAGCAGTACTTC. It is translated as CASSQLRGGADYEQYF.